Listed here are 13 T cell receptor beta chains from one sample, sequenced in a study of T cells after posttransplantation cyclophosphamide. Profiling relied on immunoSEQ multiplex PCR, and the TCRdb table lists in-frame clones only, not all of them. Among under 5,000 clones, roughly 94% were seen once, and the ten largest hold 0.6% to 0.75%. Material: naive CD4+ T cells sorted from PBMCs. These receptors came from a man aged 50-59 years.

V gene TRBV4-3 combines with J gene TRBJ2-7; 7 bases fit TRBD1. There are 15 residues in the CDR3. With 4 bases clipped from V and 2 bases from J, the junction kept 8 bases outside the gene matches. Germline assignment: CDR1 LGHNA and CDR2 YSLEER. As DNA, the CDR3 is TGCGCCAGCAGCCCCCGAAGGGACAGACCCTACGAGCAGTACTTC. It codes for CASSPRRDRPYEQYF.

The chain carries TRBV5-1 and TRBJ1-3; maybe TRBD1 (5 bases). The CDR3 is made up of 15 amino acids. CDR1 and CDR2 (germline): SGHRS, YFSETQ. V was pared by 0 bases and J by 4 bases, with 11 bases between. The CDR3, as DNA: TGCGCCAGCAGCTTGGGTGCAGGGCAAGGAAACACCATATATTTT. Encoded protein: CASSLGAGQGNTIYF.

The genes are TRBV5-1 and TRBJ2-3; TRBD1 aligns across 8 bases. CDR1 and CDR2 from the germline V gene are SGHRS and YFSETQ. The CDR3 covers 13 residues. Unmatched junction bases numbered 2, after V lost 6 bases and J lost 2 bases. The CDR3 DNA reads TGCGCCAGCAAGGGACAGGACACAGATACGCAGTATTTT. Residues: CASKGQDTDTQYF. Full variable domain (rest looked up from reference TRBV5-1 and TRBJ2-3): KAGVTQTPRYLIKTRGQQVTLSCSPISGHRSVSWYQQTPGQGLQFLFEYFSETQRNKGNFPGRFSGRQFSNSRSEMNVSTLELGDSALYLCASKGQDTDTQYFGPGTRLTVL.

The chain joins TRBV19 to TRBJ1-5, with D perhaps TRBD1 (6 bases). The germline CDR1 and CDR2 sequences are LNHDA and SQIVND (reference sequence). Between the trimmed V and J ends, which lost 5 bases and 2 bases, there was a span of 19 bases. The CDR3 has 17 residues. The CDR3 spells CASSPSSGGAGNQPQHF. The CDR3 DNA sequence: TGTGCCAGTAGTCCAAGTTCGGGGGGCGCGGGCAATCAGCCCCAGCATTTT.

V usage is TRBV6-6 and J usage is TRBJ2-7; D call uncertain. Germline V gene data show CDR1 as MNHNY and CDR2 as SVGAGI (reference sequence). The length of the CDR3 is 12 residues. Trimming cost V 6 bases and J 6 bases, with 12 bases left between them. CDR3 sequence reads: CASSLTPLEQYF. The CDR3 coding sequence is TGTGCCAGCAGCCTGACACCGCTCGAGCAGTACTTC.

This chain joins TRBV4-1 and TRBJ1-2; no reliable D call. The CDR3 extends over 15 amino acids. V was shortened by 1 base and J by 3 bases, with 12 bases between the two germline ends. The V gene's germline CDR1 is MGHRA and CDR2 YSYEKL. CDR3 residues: CASSQGPRNHYGYTF. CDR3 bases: TGCGCCAGCAGCCAAGGGCCCAGAAATCACTATGGCTACACCTTC.

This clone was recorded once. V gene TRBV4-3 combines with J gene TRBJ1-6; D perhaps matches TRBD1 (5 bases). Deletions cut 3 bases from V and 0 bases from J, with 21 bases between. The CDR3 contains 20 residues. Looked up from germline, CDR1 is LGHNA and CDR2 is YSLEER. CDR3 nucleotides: TGCGCCAGCAGCCACCCGGGACTTACTTCCCCCAGCTCCTATAATTCACCCCTCCACTTT. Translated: CASSHPGLTSPSSYNSPLHF.

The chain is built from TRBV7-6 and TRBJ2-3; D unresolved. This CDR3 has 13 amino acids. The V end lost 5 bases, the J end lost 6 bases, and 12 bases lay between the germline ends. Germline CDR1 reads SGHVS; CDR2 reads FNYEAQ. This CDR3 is CASSPQFQDTQYF. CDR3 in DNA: TGTGCCAGCAGCCCACAGTTTCAGGATACGCAGTATTTT.

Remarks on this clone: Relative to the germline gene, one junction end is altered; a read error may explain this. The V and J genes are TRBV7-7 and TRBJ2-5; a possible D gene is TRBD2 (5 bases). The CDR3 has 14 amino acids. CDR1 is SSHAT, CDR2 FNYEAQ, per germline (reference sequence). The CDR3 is CASSGPGRGETQYF. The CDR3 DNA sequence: TGTGCTAGCAGCGGACCCGGGCGAGGGGAGACCCAGTACTTC. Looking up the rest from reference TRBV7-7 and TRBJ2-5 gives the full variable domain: GAGVSQSPRYKVTKRGQDVTLRCDPISSHATLYWYQQALGQGPEFLTYFNYEAQPDKSGLPSDRFSAERPEGSISTLTIQRTEQRDSAMYRCASSGPGRGETQYFGPGTRLLVL.

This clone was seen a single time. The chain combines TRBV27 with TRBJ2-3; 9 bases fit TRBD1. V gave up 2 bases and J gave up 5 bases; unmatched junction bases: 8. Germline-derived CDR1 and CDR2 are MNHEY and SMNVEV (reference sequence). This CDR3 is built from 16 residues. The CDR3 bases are TGTGCCAGCAGTTTACTCCCGGGACAGGGAAAAGATACGCAGTATTTT. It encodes CASSLLPGQGKDTQYF.

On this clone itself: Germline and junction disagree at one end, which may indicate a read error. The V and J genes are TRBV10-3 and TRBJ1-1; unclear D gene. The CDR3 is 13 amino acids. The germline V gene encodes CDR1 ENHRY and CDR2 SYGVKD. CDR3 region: CAISERRNIEAFF. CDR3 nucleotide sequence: TGTGCCATCAGTGAAAGGAGAAACATTGAAGCTTTCTTT.

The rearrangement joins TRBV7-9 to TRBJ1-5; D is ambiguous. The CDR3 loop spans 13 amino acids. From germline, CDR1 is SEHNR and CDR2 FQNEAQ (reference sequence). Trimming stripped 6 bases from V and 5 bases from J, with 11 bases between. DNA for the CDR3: TGTGCCAGCAGTAAAGGCGGGGATCAGCCCCAGCATTTT. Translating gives CASSKGGDQPQHF.

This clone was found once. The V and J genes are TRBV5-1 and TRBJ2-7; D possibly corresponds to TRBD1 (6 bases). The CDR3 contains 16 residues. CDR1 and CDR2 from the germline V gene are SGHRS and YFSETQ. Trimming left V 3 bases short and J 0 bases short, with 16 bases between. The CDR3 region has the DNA TGCGCCAGCAGCTCCCTTATGACAGGTGGCTCCTACGAGCAGTACTTC. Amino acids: CASSSLMTGGSYEQYF.